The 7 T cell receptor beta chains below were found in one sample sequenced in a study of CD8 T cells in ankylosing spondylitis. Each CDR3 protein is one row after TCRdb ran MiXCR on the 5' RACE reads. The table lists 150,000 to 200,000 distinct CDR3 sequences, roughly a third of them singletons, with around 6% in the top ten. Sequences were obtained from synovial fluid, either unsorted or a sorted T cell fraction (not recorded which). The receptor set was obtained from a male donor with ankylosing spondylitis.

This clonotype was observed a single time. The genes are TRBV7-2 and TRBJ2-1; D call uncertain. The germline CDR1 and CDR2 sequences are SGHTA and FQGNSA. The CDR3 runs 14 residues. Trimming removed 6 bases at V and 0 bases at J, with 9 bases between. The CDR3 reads CASSQRVSYNEQFF. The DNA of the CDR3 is TGTGCCAGCAGTCAACGGGTCTCCTACAATGAGCAGTTCTTC. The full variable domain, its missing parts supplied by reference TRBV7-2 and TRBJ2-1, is GAGVSQSPSNKVTEKGKDVELRCDPISGHTALYWYRQSLGQGLEFLIYFQGNSAPDKSGLPSDRFSAERTGGSVSTLTIQRTQQEDSAVYLCASSQRVSYNEQFFGPGTRLTVL.

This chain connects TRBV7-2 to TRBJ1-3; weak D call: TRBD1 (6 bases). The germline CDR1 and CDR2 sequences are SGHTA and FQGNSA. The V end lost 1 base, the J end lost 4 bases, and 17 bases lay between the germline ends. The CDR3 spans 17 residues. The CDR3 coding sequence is TGTGCCAGCAGCTTAGGGGGGGCAGGGACTACGGGAAACACCATATATTTT. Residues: CASSLGGAGTTGNTIYF.

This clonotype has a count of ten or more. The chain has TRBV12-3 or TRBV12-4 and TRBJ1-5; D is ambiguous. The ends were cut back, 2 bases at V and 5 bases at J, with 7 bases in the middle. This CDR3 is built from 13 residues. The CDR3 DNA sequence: TGTGCCAGCAGTTTAAACCGAGATCAGCCCCAGCATTTT. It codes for CASSLNRDQPQHF.

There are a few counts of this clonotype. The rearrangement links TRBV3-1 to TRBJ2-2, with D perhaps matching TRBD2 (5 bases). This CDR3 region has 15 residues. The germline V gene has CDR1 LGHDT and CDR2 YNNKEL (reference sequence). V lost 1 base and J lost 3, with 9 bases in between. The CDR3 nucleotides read TGTGCCAGCAGCCAAGGTCGAGGGTACACCGGGGAGCTGTTTTTT. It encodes CASSQGRGYTGELFF.

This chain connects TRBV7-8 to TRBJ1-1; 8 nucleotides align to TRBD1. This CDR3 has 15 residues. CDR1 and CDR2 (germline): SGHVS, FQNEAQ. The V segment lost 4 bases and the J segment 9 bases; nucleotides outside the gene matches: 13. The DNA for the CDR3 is TGTGCCAGCAGCTACCAGCAGGGGGCGCCGACAAAAGCTTTCTTT. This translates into CASSYQQGAPTKAFF.

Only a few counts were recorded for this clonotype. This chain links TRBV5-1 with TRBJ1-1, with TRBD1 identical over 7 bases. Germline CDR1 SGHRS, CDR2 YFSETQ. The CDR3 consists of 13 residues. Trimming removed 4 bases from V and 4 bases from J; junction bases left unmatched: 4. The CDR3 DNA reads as TGCGCCAGCAGCATGACAGGGATCACTGAAGCTTTCTTT. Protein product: CASSMTGITEAFF.

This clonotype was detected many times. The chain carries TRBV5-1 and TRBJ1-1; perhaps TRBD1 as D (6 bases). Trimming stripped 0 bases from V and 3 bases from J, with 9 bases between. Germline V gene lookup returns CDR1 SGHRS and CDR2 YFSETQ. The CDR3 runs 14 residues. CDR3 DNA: TGCGCCAGCAGCTTGGCAGGGGAGGACACTGAAGCTTTCTTT. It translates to CASSLAGEDTEAFF.